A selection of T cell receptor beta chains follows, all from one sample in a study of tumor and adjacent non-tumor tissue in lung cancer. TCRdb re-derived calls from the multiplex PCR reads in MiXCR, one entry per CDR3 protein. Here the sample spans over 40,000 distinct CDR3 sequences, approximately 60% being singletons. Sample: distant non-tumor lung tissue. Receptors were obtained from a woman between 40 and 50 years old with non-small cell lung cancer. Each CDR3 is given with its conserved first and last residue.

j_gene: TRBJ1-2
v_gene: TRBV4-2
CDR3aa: CASSPPKQSYGYTF

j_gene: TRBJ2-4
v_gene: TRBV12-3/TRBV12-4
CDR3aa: CASSLEPPGDIQYF

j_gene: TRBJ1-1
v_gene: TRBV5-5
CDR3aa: CTSSLVGPDPEAFF

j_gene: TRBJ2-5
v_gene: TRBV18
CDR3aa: CASSPPGRLQETQYF

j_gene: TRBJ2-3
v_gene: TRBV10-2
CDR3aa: CANRPTGSLWKDTQYF

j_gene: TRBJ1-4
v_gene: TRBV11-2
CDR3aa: CASSTGHLYNEKLFF

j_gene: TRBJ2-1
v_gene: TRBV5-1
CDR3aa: CASTGGLSDNEQFF

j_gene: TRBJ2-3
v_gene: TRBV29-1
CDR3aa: CIVETGTSGLRPQYF

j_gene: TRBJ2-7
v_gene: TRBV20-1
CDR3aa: CSARDLWVSGSSYEQYF

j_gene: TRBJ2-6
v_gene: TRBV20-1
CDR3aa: CGASRGMGLFSGANVLTF

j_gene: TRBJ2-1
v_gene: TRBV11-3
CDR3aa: CASNPRPRSSYNERFF

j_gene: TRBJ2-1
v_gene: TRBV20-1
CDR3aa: CSARDFDPRNEQFF

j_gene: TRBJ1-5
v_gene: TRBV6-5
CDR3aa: CVSSYSTGNDQPQHF

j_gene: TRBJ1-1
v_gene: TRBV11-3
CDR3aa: CASSLATGRQAFF

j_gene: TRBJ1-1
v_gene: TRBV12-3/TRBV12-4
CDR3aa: CATQSNIVTEAFF

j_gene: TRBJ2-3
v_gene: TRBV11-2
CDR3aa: CASIPLSAACTQYF

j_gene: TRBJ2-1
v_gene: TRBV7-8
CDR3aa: CVSSDQRLATHGF

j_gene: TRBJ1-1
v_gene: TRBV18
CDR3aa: CPSSRTGQGGTEAFF

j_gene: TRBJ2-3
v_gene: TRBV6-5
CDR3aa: CAGEADTQYF

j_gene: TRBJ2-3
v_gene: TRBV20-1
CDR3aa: CSASSGFTDTQYF

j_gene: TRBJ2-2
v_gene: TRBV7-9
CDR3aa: CTIPRGEGNTGELFF

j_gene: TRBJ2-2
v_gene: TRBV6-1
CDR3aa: CASSERAGNTGEPFF

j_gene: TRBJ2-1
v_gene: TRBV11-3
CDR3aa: CASSPRPRSSYNVQSF

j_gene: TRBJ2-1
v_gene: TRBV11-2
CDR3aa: CAISIAGGCNVQFF

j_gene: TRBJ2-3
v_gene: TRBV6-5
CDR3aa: CASSLDRGQDTQYF

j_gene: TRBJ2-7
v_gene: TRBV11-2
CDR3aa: CTSNPLGGQGYYEQYF

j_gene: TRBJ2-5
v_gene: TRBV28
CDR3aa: CASGDLGLAEETRYF

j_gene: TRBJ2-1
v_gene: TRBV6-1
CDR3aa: CASSEARGWVNEQFF

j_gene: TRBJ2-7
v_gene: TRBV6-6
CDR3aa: CASSRTGDAEQYF